This T cell receptor (beta chain) emerged from a study of Graves' ophthalmopathy and Graves' hyperthyroidism. V lost 4 bases and J lost 3; bases outside the gene matches: 12. The CDR3 length is 16 residues. Germline-derived CDR1 and CDR2 are LGHNA and YNFKEQ. RNA transcripts provided the template for amplifying TCR beta CDR3 regions. Second-round multiplex PCR came after a first-round RT-PCR that employed HTBI primers. TCRdb redid the calling of the multiplex PCR reads with MiXCR, one entry per CDR3 protein. The table shows about 400,000 distinct CDR3 sequences, with about a sixth occurring only once. PBMCs had their origin in fresh peripheral blood (approximately 9.7 ml).

Sequencing input: peripheral blood. The source of this sequence is a woman younger than 35 with Graves' ophthalmopathy. The chain is built from TRBV4-2 and TRBJ2-7; 7 bases match TRBD1. CDR3 coding DNA: TGTGCCAGCAGCCGAGACAGGGATCCGAGATTCTACGAGCAGTACTTC. Its translation: CASSRDRDPRFYEQYF.